The next 2 T cell receptor beta chains were all read from a single sample in a study of STAT3 mutations in large granular lymphocyte leukemia. General study results and limits: In T-cell large granular lymphocyte leukemia, about half of patients showed multiple immunodominant subclonotypes.

Measured with immunoSEQ multiplex PCR; TCRdb has only the in-frame clones, and not every one. The sample contains under 3,000 clones, roughly 50% of which appear only once. These receptors have no known antigen. Sequencing was carried out using peripheral blood mononuclear cells. The receptors were gathered from a man in his sixties with T-cell large granular lymphocyte leukemia. Some clones in this sample may be carry-over from other donors' samples.

The chain employs TRBV25-1 and TRBJ1-4; TRBD1 matches 8 bases. The CDR3 extends over 15 amino acids. Germline V gene lookup returns CDR1 MGHDK and CDR2 SYGVNS. Trimming cost V 3 bases and J 5 bases; bases outside gene matches: 5. CDR3 sequence reads: CASSEGSGGNEKLFF. As DNA, the CDR3 is TGTGCCAGCAGTGAGGGGTCAGGGGGCAATGAAAAACTGTTTTTT.

This clone came up a few times. The chain joins TRBV18 to TRBJ1-2, with 11 bases identical to TRBD1. Germline CDR1 reads KGHSH; CDR2 reads LQKENI. The ends lost 2 bases at V and 3 bases at J; junction bases unmatched: 8. The CDR3 sequence is 17 residues long. CDR3 amino acids: CASSPNLGTGGHYGYTF. The CDR3 DNA reads TGTGCCAGCTCACCAAATCTTGGGACAGGGGGTCACTATGGCTACACCTTC.